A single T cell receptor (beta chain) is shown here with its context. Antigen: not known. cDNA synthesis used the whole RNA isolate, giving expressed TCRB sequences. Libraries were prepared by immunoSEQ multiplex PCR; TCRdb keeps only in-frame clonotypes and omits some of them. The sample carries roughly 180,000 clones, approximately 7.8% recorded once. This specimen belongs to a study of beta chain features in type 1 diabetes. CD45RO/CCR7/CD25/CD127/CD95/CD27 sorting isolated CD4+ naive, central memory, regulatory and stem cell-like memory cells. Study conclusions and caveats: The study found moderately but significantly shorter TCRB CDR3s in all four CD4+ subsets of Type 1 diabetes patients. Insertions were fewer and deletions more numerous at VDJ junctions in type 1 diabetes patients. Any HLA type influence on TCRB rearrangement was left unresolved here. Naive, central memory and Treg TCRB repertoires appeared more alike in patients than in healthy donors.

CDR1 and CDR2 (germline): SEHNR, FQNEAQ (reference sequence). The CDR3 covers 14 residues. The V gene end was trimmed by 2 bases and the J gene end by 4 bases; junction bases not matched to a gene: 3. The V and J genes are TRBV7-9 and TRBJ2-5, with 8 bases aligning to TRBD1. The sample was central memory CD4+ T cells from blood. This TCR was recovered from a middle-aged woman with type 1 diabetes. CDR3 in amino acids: CASSLSTGVETQYF. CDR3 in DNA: TGTGCCAGCAGCTTATCGACAGGGGTAGAGACCCAGTACTTC.